Following are 15 T cell receptor beta chains from one sample sequenced in a study of blood T cell repertoires in COVID-19. The method was immunoSEQ multiplex PCR; TCRdb's version includes in-frame clones alone and lacks a portion of them. The table includes under 25,000 clones, 70% to 90% detected once. Sequencing input: peripheral blood. All receptors derive from a human donor with active COVID-19. The donor label of this sample is uncertain.

This clone was picked up one time. The rearrangement joins TRBV28 to TRBJ2-1; D not certain. The V and J ends lost 6 bases and 5 bases respectively, with 8 bases between them. The CDR3 contains 12 residues. The germline V gene encodes CDR1 MDHEN and CDR2 SYDVKM. The DNA of the CDR3 is TGTGCCAGCAGCGCGACTGACAATGAGCAGTTCTTC. Residues: CASSATDNEQFF.

The rearrangement links TRBV6-2 or TRBV6-3 to TRBJ2-1; possible D gene TRBD2, 6 bases. V gave up 4 bases and J gave up 3 bases, with 7 bases separating them. This CDR3 has 13 residues. The germline V gene has CDR1 MNHEY and CDR2 SVGEGT. CDR3 coding DNA: TGTGCCAGCAGTTTGGACTACTACAATGAGCAGTTCTTC. Its protein product is CASSLDYYNEQFF.

J is TRBJ2-7 and V is TRBV5-1; the match to TRBD1 covers 7 bases. CDR1 and CDR2 from the germline V gene are SGHRS and YFSETQ. This CDR3 is built from 14 residues. V was pared by 0 bases and J by 5 bases, with 5 bases of the junction left unmatched. The CDR3 DNA is TGCGCCAGCAGCTTGGAGCAGAGGGGGCACGAGCAGTACTTC. Its protein product is CASSLEQRGHEQYF.

CDR3 DNA sequence: TGTGCCATCAGTGAACGGGTTCAAGAGACCCAGTACTTC. Translating it yields CAISERVQETQYF. This chain joins TRBV10-3 and TRBJ2-5, with D uncertain. CDR1 ENHRY and CDR2 SYGVKD come from the germline V gene. V was trimmed by 3 bases and J by 2 bases, leaving 7 bases between them. The CDR3 runs 13 residues.

This chain joins TRBV7-9 and TRBJ2-3; TRBD1 aligns across 10 bases. Per germline, CDR1 SEHNR and CDR2 FQNEAQ (reference sequence). The trim removed 5 bases at V and 4 bases at J, leaving 6 bases unmatched. This CDR3 region has 15 residues. The CDR3 here is CASSQDRGQSDTQYF. CDR3 nucleotides: TGTGCCAGCAGCCAAGACAGGGGGCAATCAGATACGCAGTATTTT.

The genes are TRBV7-2 and TRBJ1-1, with 7 nucleotides matching TRBD1. Germline V gene data show CDR1 as SGHTA and CDR2 as FQGNSA. The CDR3 has 15 residues. V lost 5 bases and J lost 2; bases outside the gene matches: 8. The CDR3 loop reads CASSQTGTVNTEAFF. CDR3 nucleotide sequence: TGTGCCAGCAGCCAAACCGGGACAGTCAACACTGAAGCTTTCTTT.

The chain combines TRBV12-3 or TRBV12-4 with TRBJ1-2; 7 nucleotides match TRBD1. With V trimmed by 5 bases and J by 8 bases, 2 bases remained unmatched. The CDR3 runs to 11 residues. CDR3 bases: TGTGCCAGCAGTAGGGGGCGAGGCTACACCTTC. Amino acid sequence: CASSRGRGYTF.

The chain is built from TRBV3-1 (or the pseudogene TRBV3-2) and TRBJ1-6, with unresolved D. Trimming shortened V by 1 base and J by 6 bases, and 7 bases separated the two germline ends. The V gene's germline CDR1 is LGHDT and CDR2 YNNKEL (reference sequence). The length of the CDR3 is 14 residues. For the CDR3, the DNA is TGTGCCAGCAGCCAAGGACGGAGTAATTCACCCCTCCACTTT. It encodes CASSQGRSNSPLHF.

In nucleotides, the CDR3 is TGTGCCAGCAGCTTCGAGGGTTTTGGGGAGCTGTTTTTT. Protein sequence: CASSFEGFGELFF. This chain joins TRBV5-8 and TRBJ2-2, with D maybe TRBD2 (5 bases). Germline loops: CDR1 SGHTS, CDR2 YDEGEE. V lost 2 bases to trimming and J lost 8 bases, with 10 bases between them. The CDR3 runs to 13 residues.

V usage is TRBV25-1 and J usage is TRBJ2-2, with 13 bases aligning to TRBD2. The germline V gene encodes CDR1 MGHDK and CDR2 SYGVNS. With V trimmed by 4 bases and J by 6 bases, 5 bases remained unmatched. This CDR3 is built from 16 residues. The CDR3 bases are TGTGCCAGCAGTGGTCTTACTAGCGGGAGGGCCGGGGAGCTGTTTTTT. Amino acids: CASSGLTSGRAGELFF.

The V gene is TRBV19, the J gene TRBJ2-7; D gene ambiguous. Germline CDR1 and CDR2: LNHDA and SQIVND (reference sequence). Trimming pared 5 bases from V and 2 bases from J, leaving 13 bases between. This CDR3 is built from 14 residues. The CDR3 reads CASSPGLFTYEQYF. CDR3 DNA sequence: TGTGCCAGTAGTCCGGGTCTCTTCACCTACGAGCAGTACTTC.

V and J are TRBV18 and TRBJ2-5; D remains ambiguous. V lost 5 bases to trimming and J lost 1 base, with 8 bases between them. The CDR3 is 13 amino acids. Germline V lookup: CDR1 KGHSH, CDR2 LQKENI. The CDR3 is CASSFAGQETQYF. Written as DNA, the CDR3 is TGTGCCAGCTCATTCGCAGGCCAAGAGACCCAGTACTTC.

The chain employs TRBV19 and TRBJ2-3; D is ambiguous. The CDR3 runs 13 residues. Looked up from germline, CDR1 is LNHDA and CDR2 is SQIVND (reference sequence). The germline V and J ends were trimmed by 4 bases and 4 bases, with 9 bases remaining between them. CDR3 in amino acids: CASSRTFADTQYF. The CDR3 coding sequence is TGTGCCAGTAGTAGAACTTTTGCAGATACGCAGTATTTT.

The CDR3 DNA follows: TGTGCCAGCAGCGCCACCGAGATGACTAATGAAAAACTGTTTTTT. Translating gives CASSATEMTNEKLFF. V and J are TRBV7-6 and TRBJ1-4, with D unresolved. The V end was cut by 5 bases, the J end by 2 bases, with 12 bases between. Per germline, CDR1 SGHVS and CDR2 FNYEAQ. The CDR3 spans 15 residues.

The genes are TRBV28 and TRBJ2-1; D is undetermined. This CDR3 comprises 15 residues. The V gene lost 3 bases and the J gene lost 1 base, with 10 bases spanning the gap. Germline assignment: CDR1 MDHEN and CDR2 SYDVKM. The CDR3 reads CASSFAGLSYNEQFF. Here the CDR3 DNA reads TGTGCCAGCAGTTTTGCAGGTCTATCCTACAATGAGCAGTTCTTC.